These 11 T cell receptor beta chains were sequenced from one sample in a study of blood T cell repertoires in COVID-19. Sequenced by immunoSEQ multiplex PCR; TCRdb stores in-frame clones only, minus some. The table shows fewer than 200,000 clones, with around four fifths occurring only once. Sequencing was performed on PBMCs or T cells enriched from blood (not recorded which). All receptors come from a man aged 50 to 59 who had recovered from COVID-19.

CDR3 protein: CSVTHYGYTF. CDR3 sequence (DNA): TGCAGCGTTACACACTATGGCTACACCTTC. V gene TRBV29-1 combines with J gene TRBJ1-2; D remains unclear. Germline CDR1 SQVTM, CDR2 ANQGSEA. The CDR3 consists of 10 residues. V was cut by 5 bases and J by 3 bases, with 4 bases left in between.

V gene TRBV10-3 combines with J gene TRBJ1-1, with 7 nucleotides matching TRBD1. V lost 6 bases and J lost 1; bases outside the gene matches: 5. Germline V gives CDR1 ENHRY, CDR2 SYGVKD. CDR3 size: 14 residues. CDR3 in DNA: TGTGCCATCAGAGGGGACAGCAGGAACACTGAAGCTTTCTTT. This translates into CAIRGDSRNTEAFF.

This clone was observed a handful of times. The chain couples TRBV30 to TRBJ1-2; the match to TRBD1 covers 12 bases. This CDR3 region has 16 residues. Trimming took 0 bases from V and 4 from J; bases not matched to a gene: 6. Germline lookup yields CDR1 GTSNPN and CDR2 SVGIG (reference sequence). Here the CDR3 reads CAWSVGGTGGRYGYTF. The CDR3 DNA is TGTGCCTGGAGTGTAGGAGGGACAGGGGGCCGCTATGGCTACACCTTC.

V gene TRBV13 combines with J gene TRBJ2-6; D gene unclear. Trimming left V 1 base short and J 2 bases short, with 9 bases between. The CDR3 has 16 amino acids. Germline V gene lookup returns CDR1 PRHDT and CDR2 FYEKMQ (reference sequence). CDR3 coding DNA: TGTGCCAGCAGCTTAGTCCCCAGTACTGGGGCCAACGTCCTGACTTTC. It codes for CASSLVPSTGANVLTF.

This clone has a single count. V gene TRBV19 combines with J gene TRBJ1-2, with unresolved D. CDR3 length: 12 residues. The germline V and J ends were trimmed by 7 bases and 8 bases, with 14 bases remaining between them. Germline V CDR1 and CDR2: LNHDA, SQIVND (reference sequence). This chain's CDR3 is CASTDEGWGYTF. The CDR3 DNA reads TGTGCCAGTACTGACGAGGGCTGGGGCTACACCTTC.

The chain carries TRBV5-1 and TRBJ2-1; TRBD2 agrees at 11 bases. CDR3 length: 15 amino acids. CDR1 is SGHRS and CDR2 is YFSETQ in the germline V gene. V lost 1 base and J lost 8; bases outside the gene matches: 5. CDR3 residues: CASSLRTSGFHEQFF. Written as DNA, the CDR3 is TGCGCCAGCAGCTTGCGGACTAGCGGGTTCCATGAGCAGTTCTTC.

The V and J genes are TRBV4-3 and TRBJ1-2, with D possibly being TRBD1 (6 bases). The germline V and J ends were trimmed by 0 bases and 2 bases, with 19 bases remaining between them. This CDR3 spans 18 amino acids. Germline CDR1 reads LGHNA; CDR2 reads YSLEER. CDR3: CASSQDWMIEGVNYGYTF. The CDR3 nucleotides are TGCGCCAGCAGCCAAGATTGGATGATAGAGGGGGTGAACTATGGCTACACCTTC.

The rearrangement joins TRBV18 to TRBJ1-1; 8 nucleotides align to TRBD1. V trimming: 6 bases; J trimming: 5 bases; junction bases outside the gene matches: 11. CDR3 length: 15 residues. The germline gives CDR1 KGHSH, CDR2 LQKENI. CDR3 coding DNA: TGTGCCAGCTCGGCGGGGACAGGCGGAATGACTGAAGCTTTCTTT. Protein product: CASSAGTGGMTEAFF.

The table lists this clone with a few counts. The V call is TRBV12-3 or TRBV12-4, the J call TRBJ1-1; weak D call: TRBD1 (6 bases). This CDR3 has 13 residues. Trimming pared 5 bases from V and 1 base from J, leaving 8 bases between. The CDR3 nucleotides are TGTGCCAGCAGTACAGGGCGGAACACTGAAGCTTTCTTT. Amino acids: CASSTGRNTEAFF.

The chain uses TRBV21-1 and TRBJ1-5. TRBV21-1 is flagged as a pseudogene. The CDR3 length is 17 residues. DNA for the CDR3: TGTGCCACCAACACTGGGAGGACACCCTATAGCAATCAGCCCCAGCATTTT. Protein: CATNTGRTPYSNQPQHF.

The V and J genes are TRBV11-2 and TRBJ1-5; possibly TRBD1 for D (5 bases). CDR1 and CDR2 (germline): SGHAT, FQNNGV. This CDR3 is built from 14 residues. The V gene lost 0 bases and the J gene lost 8 bases, with 11 bases spanning the gap. As DNA, the CDR3 is TGTGCCAGCAGCTTAGATCGGAGGGGAGAGCCCCAGCATTTT. Translation gives CASSLDRRGEPQHF. Complete variable domain (other parts from reference TRBV11-2 and TRBJ1-5): EAGVAQSPRYKIIEKRQSVAFWCNPISGHATLYWYQQILGQGPKLLIQFQNNGVVDDSQLPKDRFSAERLKGVDSTLKIQPAKLEDSAVYLCASSLDRRGEPQHFGDGTRLSIL.